These 27 T cell receptor beta chains share one sample of origin, sequenced in a study of blood T cell repertoires in COVID-19. The method was immunoSEQ multiplex PCR; TCRdb's version includes in-frame clones alone and lacks a portion of them. The repertoire holds tens of thousands of clones, with over 75% as singletons. Source material: peripheral blood. The source of these receptors is a man aged 45-65 years with active COVID-19.

Notes on this clone: Other nucleotide sequences in the sample specify the same CDR3. The chain links TRBV4-1 to TRBJ2-3; D might be TRBD2 (6 bases). V was pared by 0 bases and J by 4 bases, with 8 bases between. CDR3 length equals 14 residues. Per germline, CDR1 MGHRA and CDR2 YSYEKL. The chain's CDR3 is CASSQDAGPDTQYF. In nucleotides, the CDR3 is TGCGCCAGCAGCCAAGACGCGGGGCCAGATACGCAGTATTTT.

The chain has TRBV5-4 and TRBJ1-2, with 7 bases fitting TRBD1. Per germline, CDR1 SGHNT and CDR2 YYREEE (reference sequence). This CDR3 region has 14 residues. The V gene end was trimmed by 6 bases and the J gene end by 6 bases; junction bases not matched to a gene: 11. In DNA, the CDR3 is TGTGCCAGCACCTCCCACAGGGGAACGGATGGCTACACCTTC. Translated, it gives CASTSHRGTDGYTF.

V and J are TRBV6-6 and TRBJ2-7, with D maybe TRBD1 (5 bases). The CDR3 runs to 14 residues. V was cut by 5 bases and J by 2 bases, with 13 bases left in between. Germline V gives CDR1 MNHNY, CDR2 SVGAGI (reference sequence). The CDR3 DNA reads TGTGCCAGCAGTGACAGCGCAGGACCCTACGAGCAGTACGTC. Amino acid sequence: CASSDSAGPYEQYV.

CDR3 region: CASSHSGTGGYEQYF. In nucleotides, the CDR3 is TGTGCCAGCAGCCACTCCGGGACAGGGGGCTACGAGCAGTACTTC. This chain uses TRBV6-5 with TRBJ2-7; 11 nucleotides match TRBD1. The CDR3 is made up of 15 amino acids. The ends lost 6 bases at V and 3 bases at J; junction bases unmatched: 7. The germline V gene has CDR1 MNHEY and CDR2 SVGAGI.

CDR3 sequence reads: CASSEGLAGLNEQFF. Written as DNA, the CDR3 is TGTGCCAGCAGTGAAGGACTAGCGGGGTTGAATGAGCAGTTCTTC. This chain joins TRBV2 and TRBJ2-1, with 11 bases aligning to TRBD2. CDR1 is SNHLY and CDR2 is FYNNEI in the germline V gene. V shed 1 base, J shed 7 bases, and the junction held 3 bases outside the gene matches. The CDR3 covers 15 residues.

This clone was recorded a few times. The chain links TRBV11-3 to TRBJ1-3; tentatively, D is TRBD1 (6 bases). Germline V gene sequence: CDR1 SGHNT, CDR2 YENEEA. This CDR3 spans 15 amino acids. V was clipped by 0 bases and J by 0 bases, with 6 bases between them. CDR3 sequence (DNA): TGTGCCAGCAGCTTAGAAGGGGGCTCTGGAAACACCATATATTTT. This sequence encodes CASSLEGGSGNTIYF.

The chain combines TRBV9 with TRBJ2-1; TRBD1 agrees at 9 bases. Germline assignment: CDR1 SGDLS and CDR2 YYNGEE. The CDR3 is 15 residues long. The V gene end was trimmed by 2 bases and the J gene end by 7 bases; junction bases not matched to a gene: 7. The CDR3 loop is CASSVSGTGKNEQFF. In nucleotides, the CDR3 is TGTGCCAGCAGCGTGTCGGGGACAGGGAAAAATGAGCAGTTCTTC.

V usage is TRBV7-3 and J usage is TRBJ2-1, with 8 bases fitting TRBD1. V was clipped by 2 bases and J by 9 bases; unmatched bases: 6. The germline CDR1 and CDR2 sequences are SGHTA and FQGTGA. The CDR3 consists of 14 residues. CDR3 nucleotides: TGTGCCAGCAGCTTAGTGACAGGGGCGGGTGAGCAGTTCTTC. This translates into CASSLVTGAGEQFF.

J is TRBJ1-5 and V is TRBV27, with 8 bases fitting TRBD1. The germline CDR1 and CDR2 sequences are MNHEY and SMNVEV (reference sequence). V lost 8 bases, J lost 2 bases, and 17 bases stayed unmatched. This CDR3 comprises 18 residues. The CDR3 DNA is TGTGCCAGCGGACCGACAGGGGCCGGGGTTCTTGGCAATCAGCCCCAGCATTTT. Translating it yields CASGPTGAGVLGNQPQHF.

The V and J genes are TRBV6-2 or TRBV6-3 and TRBJ2-7; no firm D call. The CDR3 runs to 11 residues. Germline CDR1 MNHEY, CDR2 SVGEGT. The V and J ends lost 6 bases and 3 bases respectively, with 6 bases between them. CDR3 in DNA: TGTGCCAGCAGCTCCATCTACGAGCAGTACTTC. Translated, it gives CASSSIYEQYF.

The chain links TRBV7-8 to TRBJ1-1, with D uncertain. The CDR3 runs to 15 residues. With 1 base removed from V and 1 base from J, the gap between germline ends came to 10 bases. The V gene's germline CDR1 is SGHVS and CDR2 FQNEAQ. Here the CDR3 reads CASSLVRAGNTEAFF. DNA for the CDR3: TGTGCCAGCAGCTTAGTTCGAGCGGGGAACACTGAAGCTTTCTTT. The whole variable domain, filled in from reference TRBV7-8 and TRBJ1-1, reads GAGVSQSPRYKVAKRGQDVALRCDPISGHVSLFWYQQALGQGPEFLTYFQNEAQLDKSGLPSDRFFAERPEGSVSTLKIQRTQQEDSAVYLCASSLVRAGNTEAFFGQGTRLTVV.

Only one count was recorded for this clone. This chain uses TRBV4-1 with TRBJ2-1, with 7 bases lining up with TRBD2. Germline-derived CDR1 and CDR2 are MGHRA and YSYEKL. The V segment lost 8 bases and the J segment 2 bases; nucleotides outside the gene matches: 9. The CDR3 runs 15 residues. The CDR3 loop reads CASDRGEGAYNEQFF. CDR3 DNA sequence: TGCGCCAGCGATCGGGGGGAGGGAGCCTACAATGAGCAGTTCTTC.

The chain is built from TRBV9 and TRBJ1-6; D may be TRBD1 (6 bases). With 7 bases removed from V and 0 bases from J, the gap between germline ends came to 11 bases. This CDR3 contains 15 residues. The germline V gene encodes CDR1 SGDLS and CDR2 YYNGEE. CDR3 nucleotide sequence: TGTGCCAGCGGGAGGGGGAGCTCCTATAATTCACCCCTCCACTTT. It specifies CASGRGSSYNSPLHF.

The chain employs TRBV7-9 and TRBJ1-1; no clear D gene. This CDR3 spans 12 amino acids. The germline CDR1 and CDR2 sequences are SEHNR and FQNEAQ (reference sequence). V lost 4 bases and J lost 5, with 8 bases in between. For the CDR3, the DNA is TGTGCCAGCAGCTATAGAAGAACTGAAGCTTTCTTT. It yields the protein CASSYRRTEAFF.

The V gene is TRBV9, the J gene TRBJ1-2; TRBD1 aligns across 9 bases. The germline CDR1 and CDR2 sequences are SGDLS and YYNGEE. This CDR3 has 12 amino acids. Trimming took 7 bases from V and 8 from J; bases not matched to a gene: 6. The CDR3 here is CASSGQGEGYTF. CDR3 DNA: TGTGCCAGCTCGGGACAGGGCGAGGGCTACACCTTC.

V usage is TRBV19 and J usage is TRBJ2-3; possible D gene TRBD2, 6 bases. From germline, CDR1 is LNHDA and CDR2 SQIVND (reference sequence). The length of the CDR3 is 13 residues. V gave up 4 bases and J gave up 8 bases, with 13 bases separating them. DNA for the CDR3: TGTGCCAGTAGTAACCGTGCGGGGAGTACGCAGTATTTT. Protein product: CASSNRAGSTQYF.

V is TRBV5-1 and J is TRBJ2-2; D is possibly TRBD1 (6 bases). Germline CDR1 is SGHRS and CDR2 is YFSETQ. The germline V and J ends were trimmed by 1 base and 4 bases, with 11 bases remaining between them. This CDR3 has 15 residues. The CDR3 DNA follows: TGCGCCAGCAGCTTGACAGGGTGGGGCACCGGGGAGCTGTTTTTT. Translation gives CASSLTGWGTGELFF.

This clone was detected a few times. The chain combines TRBV7-9 with TRBJ1-2; 7 nucleotides agree with TRBD1. Germline CDR1 and CDR2: SEHNR and FQNEAQ (reference sequence). This CDR3 comprises 18 residues. J was trimmed by 6 bases and V by 1 base; bases with no gene match: 17. The CDR3 loop reads CASSLVTGTVDIGNGYTF. In DNA, the CDR3 is TGTGCCAGCAGCTTAGTAACCGGGACAGTAGATATTGGAAATGGCTACACCTTC.

The V call is TRBV18, the J call TRBJ1-3; D is ambiguous. The CDR3 sequence is 14 residues long. Trimming removed 6 bases at V and 0 bases at J, with 9 bases between. The germline V gene has CDR1 KGHSH and CDR2 LQKENI. DNA for the CDR3: TGTGCCAGCTCCCAACAGAGCTCTGGAAACACCATATATTTT. It is translated as CASSQQSSGNTIYF.

The CDR3 loop reads CASSRGEQPQHF. The CDR3 region has the DNA TGTGCCAGCAGCCGGGGGGAGCAGCCCCAGCATTTT. This chain links TRBV3-1 (or the pseudogene TRBV3-2) with TRBJ1-5, with D perhaps matching TRBD1 (5 bases). From germline, CDR1 is LGHDT and CDR2 YNNKEL (reference sequence). V shed 4 bases and J shed 7 bases, with 8 bases lying between them. CDR3 length: 12 amino acids.

The gene calls are TRBV29-1 and TRBJ1-1; a weak D match, TRBD1 (5 bases). Trimming removed 4 bases at V and 0 bases at J, with 21 bases between. This CDR3 has 17 amino acids. CDR1 SQVTM and CDR2 ANQGSEA come from the germline V gene. The CDR3 is CSVVPHRQKRVNTEAFF. The DNA of the CDR3 is TGCAGCGTTGTCCCCCACCGACAGAAACGTGTGAACACTGAAGCTTTCTTT. The full variable domain, completed using reference TRBV29-1 and TRBJ1-1, is SAVISQKPSRDICQRGTSLTIQCQVDSQVTMMFWYRQQPGQSLTLIATANQGSEATYESGFVIDKFPISRPNLTFSTLTVSNMSPEDSSIYLCSVVPHRQKRVNTEAFFGQGTRLTVV.

The genes are TRBV5-1 and TRBJ2-2; 7 bases align to TRBD2. This CDR3 has 18 residues. CDR1 and CDR2 (germline): SGHRS, YFSETQ. Trimming took 7 bases from V and 4 from J; bases not matched to a gene: 19. The CDR3 loop is CASALRPGGREFTGELFF. The CDR3 DNA follows: TGCGCCAGCGCGCTACGACCCGGAGGGCGGGAGTTCACCGGGGAGCTGTTTTTT.

CDR3: CASSLGTLTGELFF. CDR3 coding DNA: TGTGCCAGCAGCTTGGGGACACTCACCGGGGAGCTGTTTTTT. The chain combines TRBV5-6 with TRBJ2-2, with D perhaps matching TRBD1 (5 bases). The germline CDR1 and CDR2 sequences are SGHDT and YYEEEE. The ends were cut back, 0 bases at V and 4 bases at J, with 7 bases in the middle. This CDR3 is built from 14 residues.

This chain joins TRBV11-2 and TRBJ2-7; possible D gene TRBD2, 5 bases. Per germline, CDR1 SGHAT and CDR2 FQNNGV. CDR3 length: 16 amino acids. V was trimmed by 0 bases and J by 1 base, leaving 13 bases between them. The CDR3 region has the DNA TGTGCCAGCAGCTTAGATTGGACTCAAGCATCCTACGAGCAGTACTTC. It is translated as CASSLDWTQASYEQYF.

The V call is TRBV30, the J call TRBJ1-6, with D possibly TRBD1 on 5 matching bases. The CDR3 spans 15 residues. With 3 bases removed from V and 3 bases from J, the gap between germline ends came to 12 bases. The germline gives CDR1 GTSNPN, CDR2 SVGIG (reference sequence). Written as DNA, the CDR3 is TGTGCCTGGAGATCAACAGGCTTCTATAATTCACCCCTCCACTTT. Translation: CAWRSTGFYNSPLHF.

This rearrangement joins TRBV4-1 to TRBJ1-1; TRBD1 aligns across 8 bases. The germline V gene has CDR1 MGHRA and CDR2 YSYEKL. This CDR3 has 16 amino acids. V was pared by 3 bases and J by 2 bases, with 8 bases of the junction left unmatched. The CDR3 DNA is TGCGCCAGCAGCCAGGTCTGGACAGGGAAAAACACTGAAGCTTTCTTT. Translation gives CASSQVWTGKNTEAFF.

The chain recombines TRBV3-1 (or the pseudogene TRBV3-2) with TRBJ2-3, with TRBD1 as a possible D gene (6 bases). The CDR3 runs to 18 residues. Germline V gene sequence: CDR1 LGHDT, CDR2 YNNKEL (reference sequence). With 1 base removed from V and 3 bases from J, the gap between germline ends came to 20 bases. CDR3 bases: TGTGCCAGCAGCCAAGGTGGGGGCGTAGTGGGTCTTACAGATACGCAGTATTTT. Translating gives CASSQGGGVVGLTDTQYF.